Presented here are 14 T cell receptor beta chains from one specimen sequenced in a study of T cells in women clearing cervical HPV infection. Assay: immunoSEQ multiplex PCR; the TCRdb copy retains only in-frame clones and omits some. The sample spans some 24,000 clones; the ten largest clones claim roughly 5.9%. Sequencing was carried out using blood buffy coat. These receptors originate from a woman aged 18-70 years with a cervical HPV16 infection that either progressed to CIN3+ or cleared (not recorded which).

Comments on this clone: The read terminates 3 residues before the CDR3 end, so the remaining end is supplied by the germline J gene. The gene calls are TRBV20-1 and TRBJ2-3, with TRBD1 identical over 11 bases. V was pared by 4 bases and J by 5 bases, with 8 bases of the junction left unmatched. Germline CDR1 reads DFQATT; CDR2 reads SNEGSKA (reference sequence). The length of the CDR3 is 15 residues. The CDR3 bases that were read are TGCAGTGCTATGGGACAGGGGGTGACCGTAGATACG. It yields the protein CSAMGQGVTVDT. The CDR3 reads in full as CSAMGQGVTVDTQYF.

Concerning this clone itself: The read comes to an end 3 residues before the CDR3 does, leaving the germline J gene to fill in the end. The J gene is TRBJ2-1, the V gene TRBV20-1, with TRBD2 identical over 8 bases. From germline, CDR1 is DFQATT and CDR2 SNEGSKA (reference sequence). This CDR3 has 15 amino acids. The V gene end was trimmed by 6 bases and the J gene end by 8 bases; junction bases not matched to a gene: 15. CDR3 region: CSATTPTSATDEQFF. CDR3 bases read: TGCAGTGCAACGACCCCGACTAGCGCCACGGATGAG.

Note on this clone: The read terminates 3 residues before the CDR3 end, so the remaining end is supplied by the germline J gene. The chain has TRBV30 and TRBJ1-1; D perhaps matches TRBD1 (5 bases). Trimming cost V 3 bases and J 3 bases, with 11 bases left between them. The CDR3 is 13 amino acids. Germline V CDR1 and CDR2: GTSNPN, SVGIG (reference sequence). CDR3 DNA (partial): TGTGCCTGGAGGGCAGGGCCAGACACTGAA. Its protein product is CAWRAGPDTE. From start to end, the CDR3 is CAWRAGPDTEAFF.

A word on this clone: The read falls 3 residues short of the CDR3 end, and the missing part is taken from the germline J gene. V gene TRBV20-1 combines with J gene TRBJ2-5; D could derive from TRBD1 or TRBD2 (5 bases each). This CDR3 region has 12 residues. Germline CDR1 DFQATT, CDR2 SNEGSKA (reference sequence). Trimming removed 5 bases from V and 3 bases from J, with 10 bases in between. The CDR3: CSARQGEETQYF. The sequenced CDR3 bases are TGCAGTGCTCGTCAGGGAGAAGAGACC.

Comment on this clone: Sequencing ends 3 residues short of the CDR3 end; the germline J gene provides the rest. The gene calls are TRBV5-1 and TRBJ2-1, with 7 bases aligning to TRBD2. V shed 4 bases, J shed 6 bases, and the junction held 7 bases outside the gene matches. CDR3 size: 14 residues. Germline CDR1 is SGHRS and CDR2 is YFSETQ. The DNA read from the CDR3 is TGCGCCAGCAGCCGACAGACGGGAGGCAATGAG. Amino acid sequence: CASSRQTGGNE. The whole CDR3 reads CASSRQTGGNEQFF.

Of note for this clone: The read halts 3 residues ahead of the CDR3 end, with the missing end drawn from the germline J gene. V usage is TRBV20-1 and J usage is TRBJ2-3; TRBD2 agrees at 7 bases. The CDR3 loop spans 17 amino acids. The V segment lost 6 bases and the J segment 6 bases; nucleotides outside the gene matches: 21. Germline V gene data show CDR1 as DFQATT and CDR2 as SNEGSKA (reference sequence). The CDR3 spells CSAPASGIGMGFDTQYF. The CDR3 bases that were read are TGCAGTGCCCCTGCTAGCGGAATAGGGATGGGCTTTGATACG.

In regard to this clone: Coverage ceases 3 residues before the CDR3 finishes, and the germline J gene fills in the end. This chain links TRBV20-1 with TRBJ2-1; tentatively, D is TRBD2 (7 bases). This CDR3 comprises 14 residues. Trimming took 3 bases from V and 3 from J, leaving 12 bases between them. Germline values: CDR1 DFQATT, CDR2 SNEGSKA (reference sequence). The CDR3 DNA, read in part, is TGCAGTGCTAGTCACGGGGGGCACTACAATGAG. This encodes CSASHGGHYNE. The whole CDR3 sequence reads CSASHGGHYNEQFF.

In the case of this clone: Sequencing ends 3 residues short of the CDR3 end; the germline J gene provides the rest. The chain couples TRBV11-3 to TRBJ2-1, with 7 bases that match TRBD2. The trim removed 5 bases at V and 1 base at J, leaving 5 bases unmatched. Per germline, CDR1 SGHNT and CDR2 YENEEA. The CDR3 has 15 amino acids. The sequenced CDR3 bases are TGTGCCAGCAGCCCTCAAGCGGGGTCCTACAATGAG. It translates to CASSPQAGSYNE. The whole CDR3 protein reads CASSPQAGSYNEQFF.

Measured by frequency, this clone is medium-sized. The CDR3 extends 3 residues past the end of the read, so its final part is completed from the germline J gene. V gene TRBV30 combines with J gene TRBJ1-6, with D uncertain. The CDR3 spans 13 residues. Germline V gene data show CDR1 as GTSNPN and CDR2 as SVGIG (reference sequence). Trimming stripped 0 bases from V and 7 bases from J, with 7 bases between. The chain's CDR3 is CAWSVLENSPLHF. The DNA read from the CDR3 is TGTGCCTGGAGTGTACTCGAGAATTCACCC.

Worth noting for this clone: The CDR3 end lies 3 residues beyond the end of the read and is filled in from the germline J gene. This chain uses TRBV2 with TRBJ1-2, with TRBD1 matching 9 bases. The V gene's germline CDR1 is SNHLY and CDR2 FYNNEI. V lost 5 bases and J lost 6; bases outside the gene matches: 4. The length of the CDR3 is 13 residues. The CDR3 is CASSFTGGDGYTF. Incomplete CDR3 DNA: TGTGCCAGCAGTTTCACAGGGGGCGATGGC.

On this clone itself: The read ends 3 residues early relative to the CDR3; the germline J gene fills the gap. The chain has TRBV20-1 and TRBJ2-7, with D uncertain. The CDR3 is 12 amino acids. Germline values: CDR1 DFQATT, CDR2 SNEGSKA (reference sequence). The germline V and J ends were trimmed by 0 bases and 4 bases, with 7 bases remaining between them. The covered CDR3 bases are TGCAGTGCTAGAGACTTGGCTTACGAG. It encodes CSARDLAYE. The whole CDR3 protein is CSARDLAYEQYF.

As concerns this clone: The CDR3 goes on 3 residues after the read ends, and that part is filled in from the germline J gene. The V call is TRBV20-1, the J call TRBJ1-3; D is ambiguous. This CDR3 is 14 amino acids long. V was trimmed by 1 base and J by 2 bases, leaving 9 bases between them. Germline CDR1 reads DFQATT; CDR2 reads SNEGSKA (reference sequence). The covered CDR3 bases are TGCAGTGCTAGAGTCCCAACGGCTGGAAACACC. It encodes CSARVPTAGNT. The full CDR3 reads CSARVPTAGNTIYF.

A note on this clone: The sample has other DNA sequences that encode this CDR3 too. Incomplete CDR3 DNA: TGTGCCAGCAGAAAGGGCTCTGGAAACACC. Its translation is CASRKGSGNT. The full CDR3 reads CASRKGSGNTIYF. The chain recombines TRBV7-9 with TRBJ1-3; D is uncertain. The read gets to within 3 residues of the CDR3 end, and the germline J gene fills in the rest. This CDR3 region has 13 residues. Per the germline V gene, CDR1 is SEHNR and CDR2 is FQNEAQ (reference sequence). The ends were cut back, 6 bases at V and 0 bases at J, with 6 bases in the middle. Full variable domain (remainder filled in from reference TRBV7-9 and TRBJ1-3): DTGVSQNPRHKITKRGQNVTFRCDPISEHNRLYWYRQTLGQGPEFLTYFQNEAQLEKSRLLSDRFSAERPKGSFSTLEIQRTEQGDSAMYLCASRKGSGNTIYFGEGSWLTVV.

Notes on this clone: From the germline J gene comes the end of the CDR3, since the read stops 3 residues before it. The chain combines TRBV30 with TRBJ2-2; TRBD2 is a possible D gene (7 bases). CDR3 length: 18 amino acids. Germline lookup yields CDR1 GTSNPN and CDR2 SVGIG (reference sequence). The V gene lost 1 base and the J gene lost 4 bases, with 22 bases spanning the gap. CDR3 sequence reads: CAWSEGRRGGLVTGELFF. The DNA read from the CDR3 is TGTGCCTGGAGTGAAGGGAGAAGGGGGGGGCTTGTCACCGGGGAG. The full variable domain, completed using reference TRBV30 and TRBJ2-2, is SQTIHQWPATLVQPVGSPLSLECTVEGTSNPNLYWYRQAAGRGLQLLFYSVGIGQISSEVPQNLSASRPQDRQFILSSKKLLLSDSGFYLCAWSEGRRGGLVTGELFFGEGSRLTVL.